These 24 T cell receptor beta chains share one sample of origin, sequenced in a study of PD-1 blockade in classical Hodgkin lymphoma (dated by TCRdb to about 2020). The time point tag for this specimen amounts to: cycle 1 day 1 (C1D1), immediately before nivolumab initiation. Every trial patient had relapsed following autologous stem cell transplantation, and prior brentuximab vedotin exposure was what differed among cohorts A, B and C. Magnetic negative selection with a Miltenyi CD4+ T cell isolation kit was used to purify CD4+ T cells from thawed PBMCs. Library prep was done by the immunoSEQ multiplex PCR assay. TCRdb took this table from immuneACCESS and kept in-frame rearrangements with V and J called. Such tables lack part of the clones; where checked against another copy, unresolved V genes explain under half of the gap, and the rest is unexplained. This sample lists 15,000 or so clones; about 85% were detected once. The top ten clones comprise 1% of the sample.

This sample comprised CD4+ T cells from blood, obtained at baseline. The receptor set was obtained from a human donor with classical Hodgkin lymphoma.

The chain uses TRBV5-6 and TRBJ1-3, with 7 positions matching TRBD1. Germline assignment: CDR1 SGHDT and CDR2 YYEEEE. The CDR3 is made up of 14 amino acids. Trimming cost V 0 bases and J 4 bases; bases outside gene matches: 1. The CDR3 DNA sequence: TGTGCCAGCAGCTTGGGGGGACAGGGAAACACCATATATTTT. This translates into CASSLGGQGNTIYF.

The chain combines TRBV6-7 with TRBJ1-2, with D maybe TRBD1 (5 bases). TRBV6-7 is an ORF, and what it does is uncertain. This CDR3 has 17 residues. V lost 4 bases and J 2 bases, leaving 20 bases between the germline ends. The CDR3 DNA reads TGTGCCAGCAGTTCCCGGCAGGGCAGGTCGCAGAACTATGGCTACACCTTC. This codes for CASSSRQGRSQNYGYTF.

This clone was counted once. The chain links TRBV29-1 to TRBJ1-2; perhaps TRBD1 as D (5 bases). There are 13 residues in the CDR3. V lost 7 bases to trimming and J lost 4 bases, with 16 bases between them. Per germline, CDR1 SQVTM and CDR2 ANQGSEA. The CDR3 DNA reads TGCAGCGCCCGCCCGACAGCAACCTATGGCTACACCTTC. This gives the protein CSARPTATYGYTF. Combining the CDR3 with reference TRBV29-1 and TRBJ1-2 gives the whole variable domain SAVISQKPSRDICQRGTSLTIQCQVDSQVTMMFWYRQQPGQSLTLIATANQGSEATYESGFVIDKFPISRPNLTFSTLTVSNMSPEDSSIYLCSARPTATYGYTFGSGTRLTVV.

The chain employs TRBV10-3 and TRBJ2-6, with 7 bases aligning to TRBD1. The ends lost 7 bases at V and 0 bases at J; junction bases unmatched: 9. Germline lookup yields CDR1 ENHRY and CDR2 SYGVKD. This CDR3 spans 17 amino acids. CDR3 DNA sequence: TGTGCCATCAACCGGGACAGCGACGGCTCTGGGGCCAACGTCCTGACTTTC. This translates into CAINRDSDGSGANVLTF.

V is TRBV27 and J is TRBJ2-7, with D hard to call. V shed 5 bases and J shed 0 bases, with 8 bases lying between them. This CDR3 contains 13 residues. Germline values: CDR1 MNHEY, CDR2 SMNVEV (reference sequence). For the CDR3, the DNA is TGTGCCAGCAGTCCCATCAGCTCCTACGAGCAGTACTTC. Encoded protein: CASSPISSYEQYF.

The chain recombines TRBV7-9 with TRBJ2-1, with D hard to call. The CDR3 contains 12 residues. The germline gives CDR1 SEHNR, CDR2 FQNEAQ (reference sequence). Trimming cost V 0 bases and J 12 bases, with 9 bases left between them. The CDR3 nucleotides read TGTGCCAGCAGCTTAGCGATGGAAGGGCAGTTCTTC. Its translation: CASSLAMEGQFF.

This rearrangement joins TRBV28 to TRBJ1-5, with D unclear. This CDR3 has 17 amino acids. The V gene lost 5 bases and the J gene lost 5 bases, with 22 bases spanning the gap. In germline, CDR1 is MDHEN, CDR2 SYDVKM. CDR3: CASSPLRQFGPYQPQHF. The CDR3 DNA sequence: TGTGCCAGCAGTCCCCTAAGGCAGTTCGGTCCGTATCAGCCCCAGCATTTT.

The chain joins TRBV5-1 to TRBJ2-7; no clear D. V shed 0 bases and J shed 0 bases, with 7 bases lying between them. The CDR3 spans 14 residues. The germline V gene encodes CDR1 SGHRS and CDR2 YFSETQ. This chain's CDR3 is CASSLDPISYEQYF. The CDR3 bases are TGCGCCAGCAGCTTGGATCCGATCTCCTACGAGCAGTACTTC.

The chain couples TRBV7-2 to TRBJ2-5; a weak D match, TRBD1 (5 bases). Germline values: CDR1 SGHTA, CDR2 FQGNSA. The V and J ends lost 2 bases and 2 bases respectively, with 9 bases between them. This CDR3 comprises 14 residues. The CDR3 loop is CASSLQGRQETQYF. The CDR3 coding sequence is TGTGCCAGCAGCTTACAGGGTAGGCAAGAGACCCAGTACTTC.

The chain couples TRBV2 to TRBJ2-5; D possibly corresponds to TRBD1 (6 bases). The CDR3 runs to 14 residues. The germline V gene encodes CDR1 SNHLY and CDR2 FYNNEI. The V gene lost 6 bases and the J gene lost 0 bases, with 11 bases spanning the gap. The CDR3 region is CASSEDRDQETQYF. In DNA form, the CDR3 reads TGTGCCAGCAGCGAGGACAGAGACCAAGAGACCCAGTACTTC.

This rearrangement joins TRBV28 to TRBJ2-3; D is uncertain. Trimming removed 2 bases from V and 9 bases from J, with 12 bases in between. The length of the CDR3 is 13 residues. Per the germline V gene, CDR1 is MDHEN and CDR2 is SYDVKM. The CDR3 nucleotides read TGTGCCAGCAGTTTACCTGTTTACGGGACGCAGTATTTT. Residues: CASSLPVYGTQYF.

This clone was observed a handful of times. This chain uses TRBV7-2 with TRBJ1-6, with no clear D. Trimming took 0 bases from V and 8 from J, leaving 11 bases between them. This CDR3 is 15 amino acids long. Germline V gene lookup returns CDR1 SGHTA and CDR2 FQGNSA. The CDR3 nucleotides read TGTGCCAGCAGCTTAGCGCTGGCGGGCTATTCACCCCTCCACTTT. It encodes CASSLALAGYSPLHF.

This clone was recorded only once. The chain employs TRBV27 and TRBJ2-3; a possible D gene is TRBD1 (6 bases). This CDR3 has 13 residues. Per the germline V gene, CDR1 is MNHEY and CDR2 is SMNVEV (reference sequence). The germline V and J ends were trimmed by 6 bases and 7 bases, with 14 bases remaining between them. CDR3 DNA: TGTGCCAGCAGACCCCAGGGGTTTAATACGCAGTATTTT. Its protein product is CASRPQGFNTQYF.

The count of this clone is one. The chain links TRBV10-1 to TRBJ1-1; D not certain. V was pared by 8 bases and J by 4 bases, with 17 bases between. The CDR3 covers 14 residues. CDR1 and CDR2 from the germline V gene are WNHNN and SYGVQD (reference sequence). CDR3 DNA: TGCGCCAGCCCTGAGGAGGGAGAAGGCACTGAAGCTTTCTTT. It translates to CASPEEGEGTEAFF.

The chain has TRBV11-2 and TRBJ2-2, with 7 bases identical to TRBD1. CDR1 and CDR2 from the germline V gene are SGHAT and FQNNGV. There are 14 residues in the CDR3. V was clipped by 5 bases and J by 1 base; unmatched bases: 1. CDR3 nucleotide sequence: TGTGCCAGCAGCAGGGGGCGGAACACCGGGGAGCTGTTTTTT. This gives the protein CASSRGRNTGELFF.

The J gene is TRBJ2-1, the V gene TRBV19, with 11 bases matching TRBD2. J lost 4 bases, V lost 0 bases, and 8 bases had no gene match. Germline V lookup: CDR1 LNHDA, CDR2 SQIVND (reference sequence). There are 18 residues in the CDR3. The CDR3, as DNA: TGTGCCAGTAGTATAGATACTAGCGGGAGTCAGTATTACAATGAGCAGTTCTTC. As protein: CASSIDTSGSQYYNEQFF.

The CDR3 protein is CAIASQGAADQPQHF. In nucleotides, the CDR3 is TGTGCCATCGCAAGCCAGGGGGCCGCCGATCAGCCCCAGCATTTT. The rearrangement uses TRBV10-3 and TRBJ1-5; 8 nucleotides align to TRBD1. Unmatched junction bases numbered 11, after V lost 8 bases and J lost 5 bases. The V gene's germline CDR1 is ENHRY and CDR2 SYGVKD. This CDR3 spans 15 amino acids.

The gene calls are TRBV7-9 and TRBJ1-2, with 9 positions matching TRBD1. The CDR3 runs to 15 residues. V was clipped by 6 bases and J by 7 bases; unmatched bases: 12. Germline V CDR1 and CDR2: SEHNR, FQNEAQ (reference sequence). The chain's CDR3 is CASRSGTGWFGGYTF. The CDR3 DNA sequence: TGTGCCAGCAGGTCCGGGACAGGGTGGTTCGGTGGCTACACCTTC.

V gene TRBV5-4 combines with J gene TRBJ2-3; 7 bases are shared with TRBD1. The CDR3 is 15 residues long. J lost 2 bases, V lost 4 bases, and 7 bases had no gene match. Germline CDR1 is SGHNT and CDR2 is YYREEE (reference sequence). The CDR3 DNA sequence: TGTGCCAGCAGCGAGAACAGGGGCTCCACAGATACGCAGTATTTT. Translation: CASSENRGSTDTQYF.

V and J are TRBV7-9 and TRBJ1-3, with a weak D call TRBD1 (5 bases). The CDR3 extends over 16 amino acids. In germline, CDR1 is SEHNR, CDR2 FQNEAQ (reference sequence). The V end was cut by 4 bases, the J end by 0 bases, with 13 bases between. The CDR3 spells CASSSTGTHSGNTIYF. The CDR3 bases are TGTGCCAGCAGCTCGACCGGGACCCACTCTGGAAACACCATATATTTT.

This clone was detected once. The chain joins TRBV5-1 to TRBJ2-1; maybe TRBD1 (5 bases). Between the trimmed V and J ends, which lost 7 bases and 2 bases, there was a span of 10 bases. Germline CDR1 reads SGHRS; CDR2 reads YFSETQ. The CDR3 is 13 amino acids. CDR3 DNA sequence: TGCGCCAGCTCCTCACAGGCCTACAATGAGCAGTTCTTC. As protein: CASSSQAYNEQFF.

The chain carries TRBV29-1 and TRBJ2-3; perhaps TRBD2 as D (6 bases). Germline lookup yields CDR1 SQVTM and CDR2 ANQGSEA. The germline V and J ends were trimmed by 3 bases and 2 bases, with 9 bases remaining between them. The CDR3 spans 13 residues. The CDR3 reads CSVERDPTDTQYF. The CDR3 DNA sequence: TGCAGCGTTGAGCGGGACCCCACAGATACGCAGTATTTT.

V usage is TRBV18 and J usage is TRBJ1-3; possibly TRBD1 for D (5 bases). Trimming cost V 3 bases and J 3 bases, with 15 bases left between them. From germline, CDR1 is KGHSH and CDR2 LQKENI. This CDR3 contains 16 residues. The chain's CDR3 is CASSPRVTSDGNTIYF. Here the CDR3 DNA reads TGTGCCAGCTCACCCAGGGTTACTTCGGATGGAAACACCATATATTTT.

The CDR3 region has the DNA TGCAGCGTTGATCGGTCAGGGCAGCGGAATGAGCAGTTCTTC. Amino acids: CSVDRSGQRNEQFF. The chain is built from TRBV29-1 and TRBJ2-1; either TRBD1 or TRBD2 may supply D (5 bases each). Trimming took 3 bases from V and 7 from J, leaving 16 bases between them. In germline, CDR1 is SQVTM, CDR2 ANQGSEA. The CDR3 runs 14 residues.